This T cell receptor beta chain stems from a study of T cells after yellow fever vaccination. Study-level points and caveats: Most clones from primary vaccination resurfaced after the booster (around 95% CD4, approximately 87% CD8). The secondary T-cell response peaked on day 5, not day 15, but was weaker. Abundant bulk-derived clonotypes could contaminate FACS-sorted repertoires.

In its sample, this clonotype was seen a few times. Its antigen is not identified. In making TCR cDNA, 5'RACE template switching added a universal primer site and UMIs to it. Via MiXCR, TCRdb re-called the 5' RACE reads, giving one row per CDR3 protein. The data hold 610,000 or so distinct CDR3 sequences, with about 12% observed a single time. The sequence was obtained from a young man who received the YFV17D yellow fever vaccine. The sample here was PBMCs, taken on the day of the yellow fever booster vaccination.

CDR3 sequence: CASSHRGLTAEPDTQYF. The CDR3, as DNA: TGTGCCAGCAGTCACAGGGGGTTGACTGCTGAACCAGATACGCAGTATTTT. The chain has TRBV6-1 and TRBJ2-3; 8 bases align to TRBD1. Germline V gene data show CDR1 as MNHNS and CDR2 as SASEGT. J was trimmed by 4 bases and V by 5 bases; bases with no gene match: 14. The CDR3 extends over 17 amino acids.